Presented here are 29 T cell receptor beta chains from one specimen sequenced in a study of T-cell reconstitution after alpha-beta-depleted transplantation in children listed by TCRdb under 2016. This specimen's treatment or condition label, interpreted: allogeneic hematopoietic cell transplantation with graft depleted of TCRalphabeta T cells and CD19 B cells. Library preparation was by PCR. The listed sequencing device is Illumina HiSeq 2500. TCR libraries were prepared with molecular barcoding, using unique molecular identifiers to normalize TCRbeta repertoire quantification. Starting from the raw public reads, TCRdb applied fastp trimming at Q25, assembled clones with MiXCR and retained in-frame beta chains. Every distinct CDR3 protein forms one entry, paired with its most common genes and DNA. For this sample there are roughly 180,000 distinct CDR3 sequences; 8.5% to 14% appear just once. The ten largest clonotypes hold over 10% of the sample.

The sample here was PBMCs, taken before TCRalphabeta/CD19-depleted stem cell transplant. Receptors originate from a boy aged 2-15 years with acute myeloid leukemia, due to receive a stem cell transplant.

This clonotype occurred many times. The genes are TRBV29-1 and TRBJ2-3, with 13 positions matching TRBD2. Germline V gene lookup returns CDR1 SQVTM and CDR2 ANQGSEA. The CDR3 extends over 18 amino acids. The J segment lost 0 bases and the V segment lost 1 base, leaving 7 bases of the junction unmatched. CDR3 amino acids: CSVEGTSGSGESTDTQYF. As DNA, the CDR3 is TGCAGCGTTGAAGGGACTAGCGGGAGTGGCGAGAGCACAGATACGCAGTATTTT.

This clonotype was picked up many times. V usage is TRBV7-2 and J usage is TRBJ1-1; D not resolved. The V and J ends lost 1 base and 1 base respectively, with 7 bases between them. The CDR3 contains 14 residues. Germline V lookup: CDR1 SGHTA, CDR2 FQGNSA. CDR3 sequence: CASSLGRKNTEAFF. In nucleotides, the CDR3 is TGTGCCAGCAGCTTAGGACGCAAGAACACTGAAGCTTTCTTT.

Ten or more counts support this clonotype. The rearrangement joins TRBV10-3 to TRBJ1-3; D ambiguous. Germline assignment: CDR1 ENHRY and CDR2 SYGVKD. Deletions cut 10 bases from V and 0 bases from J, with 13 bases between. This CDR3 has 14 residues. The CDR3 region has the DNA TGTGCCACCACCCTACAGAGCTCTGGAAACACCATATATTTT. Translated, it gives CATTLQSSGNTIYF.

The table lists this clonotype with many counts. At one of its ends the junction is not consistent with the germline gene, which may arise from a read error. The chain uses TRBV5-1 and TRBJ2-5; D perhaps matches TRBD1 (5 bases). This CDR3 has 15 residues. CDR1 and CDR2 (germline): SGHRS, YFSETQ. The CDR3 spells CAISWGPQGSETQYF. The CDR3 DNA is TGCGCCATCAGCTGGGGCCCGCAGGGTTCGGAGACCCAGTACTTC.

As regards this clonotype: This may be a read error, as it is one base from a much larger clone. The rearrangement uses TRBV27 and TRBJ2-4; D perhaps matches TRBD2 (5 bases). The CDR3 sequence is 15 residues long. Looked up from germline, CDR1 is MNHEY and CDR2 is SMNVEV (reference sequence). The CDR3 here is CASSFGLAGKNIQHF. For the CDR3, the DNA is TGTGCCAGCAGTTTTGGGCTAGCTGGCAAAAACATTCAGCACTTC.

This clonotype was seen ten or more times. The rearrangement uses TRBV7-2 and TRBJ1-1; D is ambiguous. CDR3 length: 14 amino acids. Germline CDR1 SGHTA, CDR2 FQGNSA. V was pared by 7 bases and J by 3 bases, with 15 bases between. As DNA, the CDR3 is TGTGCCAGCACTAACCAAGGCTCCGACACTGAAGCTTTCTTT. It encodes CASTNQGSDTEAFF.

This clonotype was picked up many times. The chain couples TRBV7-3 to TRBJ2-2; D gene ambiguous. The germline V gene encodes CDR1 SGHTA and CDR2 FQGTGA. V was clipped by 1 base and J by 5 bases, with 11 bases between them. This CDR3 is built from 15 residues. In nucleotides, the CDR3 is TGTGCCAGCAGCTTAAGCCGGAGATCAACCGGGGAGCTGTTTTTT. It translates to CASSLSRRSTGELFF.

This clonotype appeared many times. V is TRBV6-5 and J is TRBJ1-3; D gene ambiguous. There are 17 residues in the CDR3. Germline assignment: CDR1 MNHEY and CDR2 SVGAGI. V gave up 2 bases and J gave up 0 bases, with 14 bases separating them. The CDR3 sequence: CASSYLPPGSSGNTIYF. CDR3 sequence (DNA): TGTGCCAGCAGTTACCTCCCCCCGGGGAGCTCTGGAAACACCATATATTTT.

In this sample, this clonotype turned up many times. The genes are TRBV2 and TRBJ1-1, with D possibly matching TRBD1 (6 bases). The V and J ends lost 4 bases and 3 bases respectively, with 12 bases between them. Germline-derived CDR1 and CDR2 are SNHLY and FYNNEI. This CDR3 has 14 amino acids. CDR3 nucleotides: TGTGCCAGCAGTGTCGGGGGCGAAGACACTGAAGCTTTCTTT. It translates to CASSVGGEDTEAFF.

This clonotype has ten or more counts. CDR3 DNA sequence: TGTGCCAGCAGCCTTGGGAGGTCAGGGGAGACCCAGTACTTC. Amino acids: CASSLGRSGETQYF. The chain carries TRBV27 and TRBJ2-5, with D possibly matching TRBD2 (6 bases). The CDR3 is 14 residues long. V was cut by 6 bases and J by 5 bases, with 16 bases left in between. Germline CDR1 is MNHEY and CDR2 is SMNVEV (reference sequence).

At least ten counts were recorded for this clonotype. The gene calls are TRBV7-3 and TRBJ2-7, with a weak D call TRBD2 (6 bases). With 2 bases removed from V and 0 bases from J, the gap between germline ends came to 11 bases. The CDR3 has 15 residues. CDR1 is SGHTA, CDR2 FQGTGA, per germline. CDR3 DNA sequence: TGTGCCAGCAGCTTACAGGGAGGCAGCTCCTACGAGCAGTACTTC. Its translation: CASSLQGGSSYEQYF.

The genes are TRBV6-2 or TRBV6-3 and TRBJ2-5, with TRBD2 matching over 11 bases. V was pared by 5 bases and J by 3 bases, with 5 bases of the junction left unmatched. The CDR3 sequence is 15 residues long. The germline gives CDR1 MNHEY, CDR2 SVGEGT. CDR3 region: CASSASGRREETQYF. The CDR3 DNA follows: TGTGCCAGCAGTGCTAGCGGGAGGCGGGAAGAGACCCAGTACTTC.

In its sample, this clonotype was seen many times. The chain recombines TRBV14 with TRBJ2-4, with D tentatively TRBD1 or TRBD2 (5 bases each). CDR1 and CDR2 from the germline V gene are SGHDN and FVKESK. V lost 3 bases and J lost 7, with 10 bases in between. The CDR3 is 13 residues long. The CDR3: CASSQGPGNIQYF. The CDR3 DNA is TGTGCCAGCAGCCAGGGACCCGGGAACATTCAGTACTTC.

This clonotype came up many times. This rearrangement joins TRBV3-1 to TRBJ2-1, with TRBD2 matching 8 bases. The CDR3 totals 12 residues. The germline V gene encodes CDR1 LGHDT and CDR2 YNNKEL (reference sequence). After removal of 3 bases from V and 11 bases from J, the junction contained 3 bases not matched to a gene. The CDR3 protein is CASSQDSGKQFF. The CDR3 bases are TGTGCCAGCAGCCAGGATAGCGGGAAGCAGTTCTTC.

This clonotype was observed many times. CDR3 sequence: CASSLGPDGEQFF. CDR3 sequence (DNA): TGTGCCAGCAGCTTGGGACCGGATGGTGAGCAGTTCTTC. The gene calls are TRBV5-6 and TRBJ2-1, with D uncertain. There are 13 residues in the CDR3. Germline lookup yields CDR1 SGHDT and CDR2 YYEEEE. Trimming removed 0 bases from V and 9 bases from J, with 10 bases in between.

This clonotype occurred many times. The V gene is TRBV5-1, the J gene TRBJ1-2; 7 bases fit TRBD1. The germline V gene encodes CDR1 SGHRS and CDR2 YFSETQ. CDR3 length equals 13 residues. Losses at the gene ends were 2 bases for V and 8 bases for J; bases not matched to a gene: 6. CDR3 DNA sequence: TGCGCCAGCAGCTTTACAGGGGACGAAGGCTACACCTTC. As protein: CASSFTGDEGYTF. Based on the CDR3 plus reference TRBV5-1 and TRBJ1-2, the full variable domain is KAGVTQTPRYLIKTRGQQVTLSCSPISGHRSVSWYQQTPGQGLQFLFEYFSETQRNKGNFPGRFSGRQFSNSRSEMNVSTLELGDSALYLCASSFTGDEGYTFGSGTRLTVV.

In its sample, this clonotype was seen many times. The chain combines TRBV3-1 with TRBJ2-7; 7 bases map to TRBD1. The germline V gene has CDR1 LGHDT and CDR2 YNNKEL (reference sequence). CDR3 size: 15 residues. V shed 1 base and J 0 bases; nucleotides not matched to a gene: 3. CDR3 loop: CASSQGAGGSYEQYF. DNA of the CDR3: TGTGCCAGCAGCCAAGGGGCAGGGGGCTCCTACGAGCAGTACTTC.

Ten or more counts support this clonotype. V gene TRBV7-2 combines with J gene TRBJ1-1; D remains unclear. V shed 5 bases and J shed 3 bases, with 7 bases lying between them. Germline V gene data show CDR1 as SGHTA and CDR2 as FQGNSA. The CDR3 consists of 12 residues. The CDR3: CASSAFDTEAFF. The CDR3 DNA sequence: TGTGCCAGCAGCGCTTTCGACACTGAAGCTTTCTTT.

In its sample, this clonotype was seen many times. The chain links TRBV5-6 to TRBJ2-2; 8 nucleotides align to TRBD2. Per germline, CDR1 SGHDT and CDR2 YYEEEE. V trimming: 5 bases; J trimming: 5 bases; junction bases outside the gene matches: 11. This CDR3 is 16 amino acids long. The CDR3 loop reads CASSSAGGRRTGELFF. CDR3 nucleotides: TGTGCCAGCAGTTCCGCCGGCGGGAGGAGGACCGGGGAGCTGTTTTTT. Full variable domain (rest looked up from reference TRBV5-6 and TRBJ2-2): DAGVTQSPTHLIKTRGQQVTLRCSPKSGHDTVSWYQQALGQGPQFIFQYYEEEERQRGNFPDRFSGHQFPNYSSELNVNALLLGDSALYLCASSSAGGRRTGELFFGEGSRLTVL.

J is TRBJ2-6 and V is TRBV20-1, with TRBD1 identical over 9 bases. Germline loops: CDR1 DFQATT, CDR2 SNEGSKA (reference sequence). This CDR3 has 19 amino acids. V lost 1 base and J lost 4; bases outside the gene matches: 14. CDR3 protein: CSARASNWGQGAGANVLTF. The CDR3 DNA is TGCAGTGCTAGAGCCTCCAATTGGGGACAGGGCGCAGGGGCCAACGTCCTGACTTTC.

This clonotype was seen repeatedly, ten times or more. J is TRBJ2-7 and V is TRBV7-9; TRBD2 might be the D (5 bases). Germline lookup yields CDR1 SEHNR and CDR2 FQNEAQ (reference sequence). Between the trimmed V and J ends, which lost 5 bases and 5 bases, there was a span of 10 bases. The CDR3 is 12 amino acids. The CDR3 spells CASSQTGNEQYF. DNA for the CDR3: TGTGCCAGCAGCCAGACGGGGAACGAGCAGTACTTC.

This chain joins TRBV5-4 and TRBJ2-3; tentative D call: TRBD2 (6 bases). The length of the CDR3 is 15 residues. V lost 0 bases and J 2 bases, leaving 10 bases between the germline ends. Germline CDR1 and CDR2: SGHNT and YYREEE (reference sequence). This CDR3 reads CASSLDRGFTDTQYF. CDR3 nucleotides: TGTGCCAGCAGCTTGGATCGGGGGTTCACAGATACGCAGTATTTT.

The sample holds many counts of this clonotype. The chain joins TRBV12-3 or TRBV12-4 to TRBJ2-2; D is uncertain. The V end lost 1 base, the J end lost 3 bases, and 6 bases lay between the germline ends. The CDR3 covers 14 residues. The DNA of the CDR3 is TGTGCCAGCAGTTTAGAGGTTTACACCGGGGAGCTGTTTTTT. Protein sequence: CASSLEVYTGELFF.

This clonotype showed up many times. V gene TRBV20-1 combines with J gene TRBJ2-3, with 8 bases matching TRBD2. The germline V gene encodes CDR1 DFQATT and CDR2 SNEGSKA (reference sequence). With 4 bases clipped from V and 4 bases from J, the junction kept 16 bases outside the gene matches. The CDR3 has 17 amino acids. For the CDR3, the DNA is TGCAGTGCTACCGCTGTTGGAGCGGGAGTTTGGGCAGATACGCAGTATTTT. Amino acids: CSATAVGAGVWADTQYF.

This clonotype was counted ten times or more. V gene TRBV28 combines with J gene TRBJ2-3, with 10 bases identical to TRBD2. V lost 3 bases to trimming and J lost 4 bases; unmatched junction nucleotides: 16. Germline CDR1 reads MDHEN; CDR2 reads SYDVKM. CDR3 length: 19 residues. CDR3 DNA sequence: TGTGCCAGCAGTTTTCCGAAGGATGTAGCGGGAGGAGGGGCAGATACGCAGTATTTT. This codes for CASSFPKDVAGGGADTQYF.

Ten or more counts support this clonotype. The gene calls are TRBV5-1 and TRBJ2-7, with D possibly matching TRBD2 (5 bases). V was cut by 0 bases and J by 3 bases, with 10 bases left in between. Per the germline V gene, CDR1 is SGHRS and CDR2 is YFSETQ. This CDR3 contains 14 residues. As DNA, the CDR3 is TGCGCCAGCAGCTTGGATTACGGAGGCTACGAGCAGTACTTC. It yields the protein CASSLDYGGYEQYF.

There are a few counts of this clonotype. The chain uses TRBV6-5 and TRBJ2-1, with TRBD2 identical over 7 bases. The V segment lost 2 bases and the J segment 4 bases; nucleotides outside the gene matches: 8. Germline values: CDR1 MNHEY, CDR2 SVGAGI. The CDR3 runs 16 residues. Here the CDR3 DNA reads TGTGCCAGCAGTTACAGACTAGCACCTAAATACAATGAGCAGTTCTTC. Residues: CASSYRLAPKYNEQFF.

This sequence joins TRBV10-1 and TRBJ2-2; 8 bases agree with TRBD2. Germline assignment: CDR1 WNHNN and CDR2 SYGVQD (reference sequence). The CDR3 contains 15 residues. The trim removed 2 bases at V and 4 bases at J, leaving 3 bases unmatched. The CDR3 sequence: CASSELAGGTGELFF. The CDR3 nucleotides are TGCGCCAGCAGTGAGCTAGCGGGCGGCACCGGGGAGCTGTTTTTT.

This clonotype was recorded once. Its ends do not fully match the called genes, so a read error is possible. The rearrangement uses TRBV27 and TRBJ2-1; 7 bases are a match to TRBD1. CDR1 is MNHEY, CDR2 SMNVEV, per germline (reference sequence). This CDR3 has 12 amino acids. The CDR3 nucleotides are TGTGTCAGCAGCAGGACAGGCGAGGAGCAGTTCTTC. Translation: CVSSRTGEEQFF.